Following are 20 T cell receptor beta chains from one sample sequenced in a study of identical twins. TCRdb re-called the 5' RACE reads through MiXCR, storing one row per CDR3 protein. This sample has 230,000 or so distinct CDR3 sequences, with about 9% found just once. The data also belong to a second study, concerning yellow fever vaccine responses in identical twins.

The sample taken for sequencing was CD8+ T cells sorted from blood. These receptors all stem from a woman younger than 35 in good health.

DNA of the CDR3: TGTGCCAGCAGTTTAATGGAACCGTACAATGAGCAGTTCTTC. Its protein is CASSLMEPYNEQFF. This chain uses TRBV28 with TRBJ2-1; D unclear. Trimming took 2 bases from V and 4 from J, leaving 9 bases between them. The CDR3 covers 14 residues. Germline loops: CDR1 MDHEN, CDR2 SYDVKM.

This clonotype came up many times. V is TRBV7-8 and J is TRBJ2-7; D might be TRBD1 or TRBD2, each matching 5 bases. V lost 0 bases to trimming and J lost 2 bases, with 14 bases between them. CDR3 length equals 16 residues. Germline CDR1 and CDR2: SGHVS and FQNEAQ. Here the CDR3 reads CASSLAGTQSTYEQYF. The CDR3 nucleotides are TGTGCCAGCAGCTTAGCCGGGACCCAGAGCACCTACGAGCAGTACTTC.

The V call is TRBV12-3 or TRBV12-4, the J call TRBJ1-2, with TRBD1 matching 8 bases. The CDR3 runs to 15 residues. J was trimmed by 2 bases and V by 7 bases; bases with no gene match: 9. This chain's CDR3 is CASIDTGQGNYGYTF. The CDR3 bases are TGTGCCAGCATCGACACCGGACAGGGCAACTATGGCTACACCTTC.

The table lists this clonotype with a few counts. This rearrangement joins TRBV11-2 to TRBJ2-1; no clear D gene. Germline V gene sequence: CDR1 SGHAT, CDR2 FQNNGV. With 6 bases removed from V and 7 bases from J, the gap between germline ends came to 10 bases. This CDR3 contains 12 residues. CDR3 in DNA: TGTGCCAGCAGTCGAGCCCAGAATGAGCAGTTCTTC. Its translation: CASSRAQNEQFF.

In its sample, this clonotype was seen a few times. The V gene is TRBV12-3 or TRBV12-4, the J gene TRBJ2-1, with D maybe TRBD1 (6 bases). V lost 7 bases and J lost 8, with 9 bases in between. The CDR3 is 11 residues long. The CDR3, as DNA: TGTGCCAGCATGCAGGGGTATGAGCAGTTCTTC. This translates into CASMQGYEQFF.

CDR3 amino acids: CASSSPGLAGSYNEQFF. The CDR3 DNA sequence: TGTGCCAGCAGCTCCCCCGGACTAGCGGGCTCCTACAATGAGCAGTTCTTC. The J gene is TRBJ2-1, the V gene TRBV7-9; 11 bases are shared with TRBD2. With V trimmed by 4 bases and J by 0 bases, 5 bases remained unmatched. The CDR3 contains 17 residues. Germline V gene lookup returns CDR1 SEHNR and CDR2 FQNEAQ (reference sequence).

This clonotype showed up many times. The chain is built from TRBV5-1 and TRBJ1-5, with TRBD1 as a possible D gene (5 bases). Trimming took off 1 base at V and 1 base at J, with 9 bases between the two ends. Germline CDR1 reads SGHRS; CDR2 reads YFSETQ. This CDR3 spans 15 amino acids. The DNA of the CDR3 is TGCGCCAGCAGCTTGACCAGGGAAAGCAATCAGCCCCAGCATTTT. It translates to CASSLTRESNQPQHF.

This clonotype was found many times. CDR3 bases: TGTGCCACCAGCCCGATGGGGGACAGCTACAATGAGCAGTTCTTC. It yields the protein CATSPMGDSYNEQFF. V is TRBV15 and J is TRBJ2-1, with 7 nucleotides matching TRBD1. The ends lost 5 bases at V and 3 bases at J; junction bases unmatched: 7. Germline values: CDR1 LNHNV, CDR2 YYDKDF (reference sequence). This CDR3 has 15 amino acids.

The table lists this clonotype with many counts. The chain links TRBV5-1 to TRBJ2-1; 7 bases align to TRBD1. The germline V gene has CDR1 SGHRS and CDR2 YFSETQ. The trim removed 4 bases at V and 1 base at J, leaving 5 bases unmatched. This CDR3 region has 15 residues. Written as DNA, the CDR3 is TGCGCCAGCAGCCTGGACAGGCCTTCCTACAATGAGCAGTTCTTC. Translating gives CASSLDRPSYNEQFF. Full variable domain (remainder filled in from reference TRBV5-1 and TRBJ2-1): KAGVTQTPRYLIKTRGQQVTLSCSPISGHRSVSWYQQTPGQGLQFLFEYFSETQRNKGNFPGRFSGRQFSNSRSEMNVSTLELGDSALYLCASSLDRPSYNEQFFGPGTRLTVL.

In its sample, this clonotype was seen many times. The chain combines TRBV6-1 with TRBJ2-7, with D unresolved. The CDR3 covers 13 residues. Per germline, CDR1 MNHNS and CDR2 SASEGT. V lost 5 bases to trimming and J lost 0 bases, with 8 bases between them. The CDR3 nucleotides are TGTGCCAGCAGTCCCTCTGCCTCCTACGAGCAGTACTTC. Translating it yields CASSPSASYEQYF.

This clonotype was seen more than once but under ten times. V gene TRBV7-9 combines with J gene TRBJ2-1; tentatively, D is TRBD2 (6 bases). The V gene's germline CDR1 is SEHNR and CDR2 FQNEAQ (reference sequence). The CDR3 runs to 15 residues. V was pared by 5 bases and J by 2 bases, with 13 bases between. The CDR3 spells CASSPGLTAYNEQFF. In DNA, the CDR3 is TGTGCCAGCAGCCCGGGACTCACAGCCTACAATGAGCAGTTCTTC. Together with reference TRBV7-9 and TRBJ2-1, the CDR3 gives the full variable domain: DTGVSQNPRHKITKRGQNVTFRCDPISEHNRLYWYRQTLGQGPEFLTYFQNEAQLEKSRLLSDRFSAERPKGSFSTLEIQRTEQGDSAMYLCASSPGLTAYNEQFFGPGTRLTVL.

The table lists this clonotype with a few counts. This chain links TRBV25-1 with TRBJ2-1, with D tentatively TRBD2 (5 bases). The germline V gene encodes CDR1 MGHDK and CDR2 SYGVNS. This CDR3 has 16 amino acids. V lost 4 bases and J 7 bases, leaving 20 bases between the germline ends. The CDR3 reads CASSVLGGPFHNEQFF. The CDR3 DNA reads TGTGCCAGCAGTGTATTGGGCGGGCCATTTCATAATGAGCAGTTCTTC.

This clonotype was observed a handful of times. This chain joins TRBV12-3 or TRBV12-4 and TRBJ2-7; D not certain. The V end lost 4 bases, the J end lost 2 bases, and 12 bases lay between the germline ends. This CDR3 contains 14 residues. CDR3 nucleotides: TGTGCCAGCAGTTGGATAGATTCCCCCTACGAGCAGTACTTC. Protein sequence: CASSWIDSPYEQYF.

This clonotype was counted at least ten times. This sequence joins TRBV12-3 or TRBV12-4 and TRBJ2-7, with D tentatively TRBD1 (5 bases). The CDR3 contains 14 residues. V gave up 2 bases and J gave up 3 bases, with 11 bases separating them. The CDR3 DNA reads TGTGCCAGCAGTTTACTTGGCAGGGTCTACGAGCAGTACTTC. It specifies CASSLLGRVYEQYF.

This clonotype was found a few times. The chain links TRBV20-1 to TRBJ1-1; D is undetermined. The V gene lost 3 bases and the J gene lost 6 bases, with 8 bases spanning the gap. This CDR3 contains 11 residues. Germline CDR1 DFQATT, CDR2 SNEGSKA (reference sequence). CDR3 sequence (DNA): TGCAGTGCTAGCTTAGCGTCTGAAGCTTTCTTT. This gives the protein CSASLASEAFF.

In this sample, this clonotype turned up a few times. The genes are TRBV12-3 or TRBV12-4 and TRBJ2-7; D gene unclear. Trimming took 5 bases from V and 2 from J, leaving 7 bases between them. The CDR3 consists of 12 residues. The DNA of the CDR3 is TGTGCCAGCAGTGCCGCCCCCTACGAGCAGTACTTC. It codes for CASSAAPYEQYF.

This clonotype occurred a few times. This rearrangement joins TRBV30 to TRBJ2-1; weak D call: TRBD1 (6 bases). The CDR3 consists of 12 residues. The V and J ends lost 4 bases and 7 bases respectively, with 11 bases between them. Germline V CDR1 and CDR2: GTSNPN, SVGIG (reference sequence). CDR3: CAWTGVENEQFF. CDR3 coding DNA: TGTGCCTGGACAGGGGTGGAAAATGAGCAGTTCTTC. Variable domain in full (rest from reference TRBV30 and TRBJ2-1): SQTIHQWPATLVQPVGSPLSLECTVEGTSNPNLYWYRQAAGRGLQLLFYSVGIGQISSEVPQNLSASRPQDRQFILSSKKLLLSDSGFYLCAWTGVENEQFFGPGTRLTVL.

The chain employs TRBV7-4 and TRBJ2-4; 12 positions agree with TRBD2. CDR1 is SGHVT, CDR2 SQSDAQ, per germline. The CDR3 length is 18 residues. The CDR3 DNA follows: TGTACCCGCAGCCCTAGCGGGGGGGATAAGATAGCCAAAAACATTCAGTACTTC. Translation gives CTRSPSGGDKIAKNIQYF. Full variable domain (remainder filled in from reference TRBV7-4 and TRBJ2-4): GAGVSQSPRYKVAKRGRDVALRCDSISGHVTLYWYRQTLGQGSEVLTYSQSDAQRDKSGRPSGRFSAERPERSVSTLKIQRTEQGDSAVYLCTRSPSGGDKIAKNIQYFGAGTRLSVL.

This clonotype came up many times. The rearrangement links TRBV4-2 to TRBJ2-3; D gene ambiguous. Per the germline V gene, CDR1 is LGHNA and CDR2 is YNFKEQ. The V and J ends lost 8 bases and 9 bases respectively, with 12 bases between them. The CDR3 runs 11 residues. Written as DNA, the CDR3 is TGTGCCAGCGAACTCCTGGGGACGCAGTATTTT. Protein sequence: CASELLGTQYF.

Comments on this clonotype: An end of the junction differs from the germline gene, which may be a read error. The rearrangement links TRBV10-3 to TRBJ2-5; the match to TRBD2 covers 12 bases. In germline, CDR1 is ENHRY, CDR2 SYGVKD. This CDR3 contains 19 residues. CDR3 sequence reads: CAFSSQTSGSPWGEETQYF. CDR3 nucleotide sequence: TGTGCCTTCAGTAGTCAGACTAGCGGGAGCCCGTGGGGGGAAGAGACCCAGTACTTC.